This T cell receptor (beta chain) was captured in a study of T-cell reconstitution after alpha-beta-depleted transplantation in children. CDR1 is SNHLY and CDR2 is FYNNEI in the germline V gene. CDR3 length equals 16 residues. The junction had 4 bases not matched to a gene; V was cut back by 3 bases and J by 0 bases. A TCRbeta library incorporating unique molecular identifiers was prepared. TCRdb re-analysed the PCR reads in MiXCR, keeping a single row per CDR3 protein. Of fewer than 750,000 distinct CDR3 sequences listed, 25% to 30% were seen once; the top ten hold approximately 33%. V is TRBV2 and J is TRBJ1-2; 10 nucleotides align to TRBD1. This TCR came from a boy under two years old with Wiskott-Aldrich syndrome, due to receive a stem cell transplant. The sequencing used PBMCs, collected before TCRalphabeta/CD19-depleted stem cell transplant. CDR3 coding DNA: TGTGCCAGCAGTGAGGGACAGGGGAAAGCTAACTATGGCTACACCTTC. Translating gives CASSEGQGKANYGYTF. Full variable domain (rest looked up from reference TRBV2 and TRBJ1-2): EPEVTQTPSHQVTQMGQEVILRCVPISNHLYFYWYRQILGQKVEFLVSFYNNEISEKSEIFDDQFSVERPDGSNFTLKIRSTKLEDSAMYFCASSEGQGKANYGYTFGSGTRLTVV.